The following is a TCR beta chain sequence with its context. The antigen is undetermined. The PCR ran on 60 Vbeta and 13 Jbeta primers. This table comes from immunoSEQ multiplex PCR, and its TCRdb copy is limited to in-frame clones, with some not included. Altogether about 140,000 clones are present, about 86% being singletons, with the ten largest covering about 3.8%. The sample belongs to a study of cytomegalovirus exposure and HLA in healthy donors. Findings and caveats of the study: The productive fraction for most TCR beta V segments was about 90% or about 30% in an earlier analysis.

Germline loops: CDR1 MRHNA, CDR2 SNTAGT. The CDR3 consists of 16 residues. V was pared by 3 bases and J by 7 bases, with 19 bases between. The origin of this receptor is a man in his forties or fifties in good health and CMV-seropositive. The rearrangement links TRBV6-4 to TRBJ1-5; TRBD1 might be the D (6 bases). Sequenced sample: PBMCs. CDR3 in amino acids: CASSESPTGIGQPQHF. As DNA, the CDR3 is TGTGCCAGCAGTGAATCCCCTACAGGGATCGGGCAGCCCCAGCATTTT.